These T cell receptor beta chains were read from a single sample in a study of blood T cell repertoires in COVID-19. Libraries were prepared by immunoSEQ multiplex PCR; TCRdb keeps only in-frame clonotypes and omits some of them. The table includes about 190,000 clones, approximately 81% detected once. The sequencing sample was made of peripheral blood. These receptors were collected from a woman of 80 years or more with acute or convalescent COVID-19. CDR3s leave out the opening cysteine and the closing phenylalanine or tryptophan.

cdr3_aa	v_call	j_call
ASSTGSGNTIY	TRBV2	TRBJ1-3
ASSYGGVPGYT	TRBV6-5	TRBJ1-2
ASSLTGDYNSPLH	TRBV2	TRBJ1-6
ASSTYNQNTEAF	TRBV9	TRBJ1-1
ASPPGRGGSYEQY	TRBV6-9	TRBJ2-7
ASSFPGNQPQH	TRBV7-8	TRBJ1-5
ASSIGGPANTEAF	TRBV19	TRBJ1-1
ASSLVAGERVETQY	TRBV11-2	TRBJ2-5
ASSVGLAGVGEQY	TRBV5-1	TRBJ2-7
ASSENTGAQPQH	TRBV2	TRBJ1-5
ASSVQGTQPQH	TRBV9	TRBJ1-5
ASSEARGSYGYT	TRBV6-1	TRBJ1-2
ASSQTGQVYGYT	TRBV23-1	TRBJ1-2
ASSLPENEKLF	TRBV7-2	TRBJ1-4
ASTRQGPGTEAF	TRBV10-1	TRBJ1-1
ASSLGASGFAYEQY	TRBV5-1	TRBJ2-7
ASRQGADEKLF	TRBV6-5	TRBJ1-4
ASSMGLADYNEQF	TRBV7-2	TRBJ2-1
ASTLGQANTEAF	TRBV11-2	TRBJ1-1
ASSVEAGGTDTQY	TRBV9	TRBJ2-3
ASSQVSGRRVSEQF	TRBV4-2	TRBJ2-1
ASSLELAGTGELF	TRBV11-1	TRBJ2-2
ASGDQPQH	TRBV6-5	TRBJ1-5
ASTATGTQY	TRBV4-2	TRBJ2-3
ASSQGDPGEQF	TRBV4-3	TRBJ2-1
ASSPVTGPNQPQH	TRBV18	TRBJ1-5
ASTVRGPQDEQY	TRBV27	TRBJ2-7
ASSVMYITDTQY	TRBV9	TRBJ2-3
ASSRQGPVNTEAF	TRBV6-5	TRBJ1-1
ASSSPGRKVEAF	TRBV6-5	TRBJ1-1
ASTIAGGYNEQF	TRBV25-1	TRBJ2-1